What follows are 29 T cell receptor beta chains derived from one specimen sequenced in a study of Ad26.COV2.S vaccination and SARS-CoV-2 variants. Assay: immunoSEQ multiplex PCR; the TCRdb copy retains only in-frame clones and omits some. This sample yields under 150,000 clones, of which more than 80% are seen a single time; 4% to 6% belongs to the top ten. Sample: peripheral blood, taken after recovery from COVID-19. The receptor set was obtained from a human donor who had recovered from COVID-19.

This clone was picked up many times. The CDR3 is CASSFSGGADGYTF. The CDR3 nucleotides read TGTGCCAGCAGCTTTTCAGGGGGCGCTGATGGCTACACCTTC. The V and J genes are TRBV7-8 and TRBJ1-2; TRBD1 agrees at 8 bases. Germline assignment: CDR1 SGHVS and CDR2 FQNEAQ. This CDR3 comprises 14 residues. V lost 3 bases, J lost 6 bases, and 6 bases stayed unmatched.

V gene TRBV30 combines with J gene TRBJ2-2; 11 nucleotides line up with TRBD2. This CDR3 is built from 18 residues. Germline V CDR1 and CDR2: GTSNPN, SVGIG (reference sequence). V was clipped by 4 bases and J by 2 bases; unmatched bases: 12. The CDR3 DNA is TGTGCCTGGACGGCGGCTAGCGGGGGGCGAGGAAACACCGGGGAGCTGTTTTTT. Translation gives CAWTAASGGRGNTGELFF.

The chain links TRBV28 to TRBJ1-2, with 7 bases identical to TRBD1. This CDR3 has 14 amino acids. Looked up from germline, CDR1 is MDHEN and CDR2 is SYDVKM. V gave up 5 bases and J gave up 2 bases; unmatched junction bases: 5. In DNA, the CDR3 is TGTGCCAGCAGTGCTCCGGGACAGAACTATGGCTACACCTTC. Protein: CASSAPGQNYGYTF.

The chain has TRBV9 and TRBJ1-3; D is unresolved. There are 17 residues in the CDR3. Trimming left V 0 bases short and J 0 bases short, with 13 bases between. The germline V gene has CDR1 SGDLS and CDR2 YYNGEE. CDR3 in amino acids: CASSVEVYSASGNTIYF. The DNA of the CDR3 is TGTGCCAGCAGCGTAGAAGTTTACAGCGCCTCTGGAAACACCATATATTTT. Full variable domain (rest looked up from reference TRBV9 and TRBJ1-3): DSGVTQTPKHLITATGQRVTLRCSPRSGDLSVYWYQQSLDQGLQFLIQYYNGEERAKGNILERFSAQQFPDLHSELNLSSLELGDSALYFCASSVEVYSASGNTIYFGEGSWLTVV.

The chain is built from TRBV28 and TRBJ2-5; no clear D gene. The CDR3 length is 13 residues. The V gene's germline CDR1 is MDHEN and CDR2 SYDVKM. Trimming removed 6 bases at V and 2 bases at J, with 10 bases between. In DNA, the CDR3 is TGTGCCAGCAGCTCGCGAAGGCAAGAGACCCAGTACTTC. Translated: CASSSRRQETQYF.

The CDR3 DNA is TGTGCCAGCAGCCACGGACACGAACTTCAGCCCCAGCATTTT. This sequence encodes CASSHGHELQPQHF. V usage is TRBV7-4 and J usage is TRBJ1-5; a weak D match, TRBD1 (5 bases). With 5 bases removed from V and 6 bases from J, the gap between germline ends came to 14 bases. This CDR3 is 14 amino acids long. The V gene's germline CDR1 is SGHVT and CDR2 SQSDAQ.

This clone appeared once. This sequence joins TRBV2 and TRBJ2-1; D unclear. The V gene lost 2 bases and the J gene lost 6 bases, with 11 bases spanning the gap. Germline loops: CDR1 SNHLY, CDR2 FYNNEI. The CDR3 totals 14 residues. CDR3 loop: CASSEIRSGNEQFF. DNA for the CDR3: TGTGCCAGCAGTGAAATTAGATCGGGCAATGAGCAGTTCTTC.

This clone was detected once. The junction and the germline gene differ at one end; a read error may be behind it. The chain is built from TRBV3-1 (or the pseudogene TRBV3-2) and TRBJ2-3; D not certain. CDR3 size: 9 residues. CDR1 and CDR2 (germline): LGHDT, YNNKEL (reference sequence). The CDR3 is CPSTDTQYF. The CDR3 nucleotides are TGCCCATCCACAGATACGCAGTATTTT.

The chain employs TRBV12-3 or TRBV12-4 and TRBJ2-2; D remains unclear. Trimming cost V 7 bases and J 0 bases, with 6 bases left between them. The CDR3 has 13 amino acids. CDR3 region: CASTPPNTGELFF. The CDR3 DNA follows: TGTGCCAGCACCCCCCCGAACACCGGGGAGCTGTTTTTT.

The chain has TRBV19 and TRBJ2-2; D not certain. The CDR3 contains 14 residues. The germline V gene encodes CDR1 LNHDA and CDR2 SQIVND (reference sequence). The V end was cut by 0 bases, the J end by 5 bases, with 7 bases between. The DNA of the CDR3 is TGTGCCAGTAGTATAGATAGAGTAACCGGGGAGCTGTTTTTT. It is translated as CASSIDRVTGELFF.

The chain carries TRBV9 and TRBJ1-4; a possible D gene is TRBD1 (6 bases). The CDR3 contains 16 residues. Trimming removed 4 bases from V and 8 bases from J, with 21 bases in between. Germline-derived CDR1 and CDR2 are SGDLS and YYNGEE. The CDR3 DNA follows: TGTGCCAGCAGCCCAAGAACCGAGGGGGAAGGCGAAAAACTGTTTTTT. As protein: CASSPRTEGEGEKLFF.

The gene calls are TRBV19 and TRBJ2-2; D might be TRBD1 (7 bases). Germline CDR1 is LNHDA and CDR2 is SQIVND (reference sequence). Deletions cut 7 bases from V and 4 bases from J, with 19 bases between. The CDR3 loop spans 16 amino acids. The CDR3 loop is CASTLSRGRGTGELFF. The CDR3 region has the DNA TGTGCCAGTACCCTTTCAAGGGGGCGGGGCACCGGGGAGCTGTTTTTT.

J is TRBJ2-3 and V is TRBV27; D may be TRBD2 (5 bases). Trimming cost V 6 bases and J 6 bases, with 22 bases left between them. The CDR3 consists of 16 residues. Germline assignment: CDR1 MNHEY and CDR2 SMNVEV (reference sequence). The DNA of the CDR3 is TGTGCCAGCAGACCCTCTTCGTTAGCGAGGATGGATACGCAGTATTTT. It yields the protein CASRPSSLARMDTQYF.

In DNA form, the CDR3 reads TGTGCCAGCAGTGACGTAGGGCGGGGGACAGATACGCAGTATTTT. It is translated as CASSDVGRGTDTQYF. The chain uses TRBV6-1 and TRBJ2-3; 7 bases are shared with TRBD2. V gave up 3 bases and J gave up 3 bases; unmatched junction bases: 6. Germline values: CDR1 MNHNS, CDR2 SASEGT. CDR3 size: 15 residues.

The chain combines TRBV6-6 with TRBJ2-1, with D hard to call. Germline lookup yields CDR1 MNHNY and CDR2 SVGAGI (reference sequence). This CDR3 region has 16 residues. Trimming shortened V by 2 bases and J by 5 bases, and 16 bases separated the two germline ends. CDR3 DNA: TGTGCCAGCAGTTACGTTGAGTACTTACCTGACAATGAGCAGTTCTTC. It specifies CASSYVEYLPDNEQFF.

The chain combines TRBV6-6 with TRBJ1-2, with unresolved D. Trimming took 6 bases from V and 4 from J, leaving 6 bases between them. CDR3 length equals 11 residues. Germline lookup yields CDR1 MNHNY and CDR2 SVGAGI (reference sequence). The CDR3 DNA reads as TGTGCCAGCAGGGAAATCTATGGCTACACCTTC. Residues: CASREIYGYTF.

This clone was found a few times. The chain joins TRBV4-1 to TRBJ2-7; possible D gene TRBD2, 5 bases. With 1 base removed from V and 5 bases from J, the gap between germline ends came to 15 bases. The CDR3 covers 15 residues. Germline CDR1 MGHRA, CDR2 YSYEKL. The DNA of the CDR3 is TGCGCCAGCAGCCAAGTACCGATAAGGAGGAACGAGCAGTACTTC. Protein: CASSQVPIRRNEQYF.

The chain combines TRBV5-6 with TRBJ2-7; no reliable D call. The CDR3 extends over 13 amino acids. The ends were cut back, 2 bases at V and 1 base at J, with 7 bases in the middle. Germline V gene lookup returns CDR1 SGHDT and CDR2 YYEEEE. CDR3 sequence reads: CASSLVSSYEQYF. DNA of the CDR3: TGTGCCAGCAGCTTAGTAAGTTCCTACGAGCAGTACTTC.

This sequence joins TRBV2 and TRBJ2-2; D is uncertain. The V end was cut by 7 bases, the J end by 2 bases, with 14 bases between. This CDR3 has 15 residues. The germline V gene encodes CDR1 SNHLY and CDR2 FYNNEI. The CDR3 DNA follows: TGTGCCAGCACTAGGGTGGAAAGTAACACCGGGGAGCTGTTTTTT. It yields the protein CASTRVESNTGELFF. The full variable domain, rest sourced from reference TRBV2 and TRBJ2-2, is EPEVTQTPSHQVTQMGQEVILRCVPISNHLYFYWYRQILGQKVEFLVSFYNNEISEKSEIFDDQFSVERPDGSNFTLKIRSTKLEDSAMYFCASTRVESNTGELFFGEGSRLTVL.

The V gene is TRBV5-4, the J gene TRBJ2-5; D is unclear. The V and J ends lost 5 bases and 3 bases respectively, with 11 bases between them. Per the germline V gene, CDR1 is SGHNT and CDR2 is YYREEE (reference sequence). The CDR3 has 13 amino acids. CDR3 nucleotide sequence: TGTGCCAGCAGTCCGGACGGTAAAGAGACCCAGTACTTC. Its translation is CASSPDGKETQYF.

V and J are TRBV5-4 and TRBJ2-2; 9 nucleotides line up with TRBD2. The trim removed 3 bases at V and 6 bases at J, leaving 6 bases unmatched. Germline values: CDR1 SGHNT, CDR2 YYREEE (reference sequence). The CDR3 consists of 15 residues. This CDR3 reads CASSSSRTSAGELFF. The CDR3 bases are TGTGCCAGCAGCTCTAGCAGGACTAGCGCCGGGGAGCTGTTTTTT.

The rearrangement uses TRBV4-3 and TRBJ2-7; weak D call: TRBD2 (6 bases). Per the germline V gene, CDR1 is LGHNA and CDR2 is YSLEER. CDR3 length: 13 amino acids. V was trimmed by 4 bases and J by 0 bases, leaving 7 bases between them. CDR3 in amino acids: CASSPGVSYEQYF. The CDR3 DNA reads TGCGCCAGCAGCCCGGGGGTCTCCTACGAGCAGTACTTC.

This chain joins TRBV7-8 and TRBJ2-7, with TRBD1 matching 7 bases. This CDR3 comprises 16 residues. Germline trimming cut 4 bases from V and 3 bases from J; bases unmatched to any gene: 12. Germline lookup yields CDR1 SGHVS and CDR2 FQNEAQ. The CDR3 spells CASSSHRDSSNYEQYF. The CDR3 coding sequence is TGTGCCAGCAGCTCCCACCGGGACAGCTCTAACTACGAGCAGTACTTC.

The chain recombines TRBV27 with TRBJ2-2; D is unresolved. This CDR3 contains 16 residues. With 6 bases removed from V and 3 bases from J, the gap between germline ends came to 17 bases. Germline V gene data show CDR1 as MNHEY and CDR2 as SMNVEV (reference sequence). CDR3 in DNA: TGTGCCAGCAGACCTTTGGGGATGACCCACACCGGGGAGCTGTTTTTT. Translation gives CASRPLGMTHTGELFF.

The chain is built from TRBV4-3 and TRBJ1-1; D may be TRBD1 (5 bases). The V and J ends lost 0 bases and 2 bases respectively, with 10 bases between them. The V gene's germline CDR1 is LGHNA and CDR2 YSLEER. The CDR3 is 15 residues long. CDR3 in DNA: TGCGCCAGCAGCCAAGACTCCGGGGCCAACACTGAAGCTTTCTTT. Its translation is CASSQDSGANTEAFF.

The chain couples TRBV7-2 to TRBJ2-7; 8 bases line up with TRBD1. The ends lost 5 bases at V and 3 bases at J; junction bases unmatched: 6. CDR1 SGHTA and CDR2 FQGNSA come from the germline V gene. CDR3 length: 14 amino acids. CDR3: CASSNQGQGYEQYF. DNA for the CDR3: TGTGCCAGCAGCAACCAAGGACAGGGCTACGAGCAGTACTTC.

The chain couples TRBV5-4 to TRBJ1-1; 7 bases fit TRBD1. CDR3 length: 14 residues. Germline V lookup: CDR1 SGHNT, CDR2 YYREEE (reference sequence). Trimming removed 4 bases from V and 4 bases from J; junction bases left unmatched: 7. In DNA, the CDR3 is TGTGCCAGCAGCGGGCCAACAGGGGCCACTGAAGCTTTCTTT. Residues: CASSGPTGATEAFF. Full variable domain (missing parts from reference TRBV5-4 and TRBJ1-1): ETGVTQSPTHLIKTRGQQVTLRCSSQSGHNTVSWYQQALGQGPQFIFQYYREEENGRGNFPPRFSGLQFPNYSSELNVNALELDDSALYLCASSGPTGATEAFFGQGTRLTVV.

The chain carries TRBV6-2 or TRBV6-3 and TRBJ1-2; TRBD1 matches 11 bases. Germline trimming cut 2 bases from V and 7 bases from J; bases unmatched to any gene: 3. Germline V gene sequence: CDR1 MNHEY, CDR2 SVGEGT. This CDR3 region has 14 residues. The CDR3 DNA follows: TGTGCCAGCAGTTACCGGGACAGGGGGGGTGGCTACACCTTC. It is translated as CASSYRDRGGGYTF.

As regards this clone: At one end, the junction sequence differs from germline, possibly due to a read error. V gene TRBV6-5 combines with J gene TRBJ1-2; TRBD1 matches 10 bases. CDR1 is MNHEY and CDR2 is SVGAGI in the germline V gene. The CDR3 spans 14 residues. This CDR3 is CASTYLTGGDGYTF. The CDR3 DNA sequence: TGTGCCAGCACTTACTTGACAGGGGGCGATGGCTACACCTTC.